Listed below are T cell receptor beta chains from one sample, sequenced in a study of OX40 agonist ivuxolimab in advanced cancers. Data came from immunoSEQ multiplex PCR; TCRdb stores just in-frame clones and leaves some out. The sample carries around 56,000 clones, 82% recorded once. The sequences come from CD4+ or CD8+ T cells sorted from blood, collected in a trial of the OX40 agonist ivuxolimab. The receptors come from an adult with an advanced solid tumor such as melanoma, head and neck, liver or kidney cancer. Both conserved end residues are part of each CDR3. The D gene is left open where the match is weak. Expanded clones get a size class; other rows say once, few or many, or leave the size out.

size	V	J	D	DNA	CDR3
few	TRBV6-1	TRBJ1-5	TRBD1	TGTGCCAGCAGTGCCGGGACAGGGGATGCTCAGCCCCAGCATTTT	CASSAGTGDAQPQHF
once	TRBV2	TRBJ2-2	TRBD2	TGTGCCAGCACCCGGGCGGGAGGCCCCCGCACCGGGGAGCTGTTTTTT	CASTRAGGPRTGELFF
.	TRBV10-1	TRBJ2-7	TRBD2	TGCGCCACCCTGCGACTAGCGCACTCCTACGAGCAGTACTTC	CATLRLAHSYEQYF
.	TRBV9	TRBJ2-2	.	TGTGCCAGCCGCTTGGGGACCAACACCGGGGAGCTGTTTTTT	CASRLGTNTGELFF
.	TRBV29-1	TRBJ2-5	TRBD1	TGCAGCGGGGCGCTGGGACAGGGGCGGATGGAGACCCAGTACTTC	CSGALGQGRMETQYF
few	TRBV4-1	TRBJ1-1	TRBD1	TGCGCCAGCAGTCTACAGGGGGGGGACACTGAAGCTTTCTTT	CASSLQGGDTEAFF
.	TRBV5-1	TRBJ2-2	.	TGCGCCAGCAGCTTGGGAGGGGCGGTCACCGGGGAGCTGTTTTTT	CASSLGGAVTGELFF
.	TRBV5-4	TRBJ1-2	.	TGTGCCAGCAGCCAAGTTACGAGGGGCGTCAACTATGGCTACACCTTC	CASSQVTRGVNYGYTF
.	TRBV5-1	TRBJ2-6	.	TGCGCCAGCAATCCGGGCGTCGAGAACGTCCTGACTTTC	CASNPGVENVLTF
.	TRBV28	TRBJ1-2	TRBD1	TGTGCCAGCGGCTCACAGGGGGCGGGTTCGGCGTTCTCTGGCTACACCTTC	CASGSQGAGSAFSGYTF
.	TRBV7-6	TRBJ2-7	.	TGTGCCAGCACCCTCCTCGGTGAGCAGTACTTC	CASTLLGEQYF
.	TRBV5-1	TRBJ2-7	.	TGCGCCAGCAGCCCCGAGCGTACTAGCTCCTACGAGCAGTACTTC	CASSPERTSSYEQYF
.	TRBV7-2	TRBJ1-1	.	TGTGCCAGCAGCTTAGGGCCAACGGGTGAAGCTTTCTTT	CASSLGPTGEAFF
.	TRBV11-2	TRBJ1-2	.	TGTGCCAGCAGCTCAGGCGCCAGCTATGGCTACACCTTC	CASSSGASYGYTF
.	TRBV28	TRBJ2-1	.	TGTGCCAGCAGTTCGCGAGTGGGGAGAAATGAGCAGTTCTTC	CASSSRVGRNEQFF
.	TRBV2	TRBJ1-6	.	TGTGCCAGCCACAGGGAGAGGAATTCACCCCTCCACTTT	CASHRERNSPLHF
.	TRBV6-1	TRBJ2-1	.	TGTGCCAGCAGTGAAAGCCGGGGCCCGTACAATGAGCAGTTCTTC	CASSESRGPYNEQFF
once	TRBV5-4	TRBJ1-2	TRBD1	TGTGCCAGCAGCTTGTGGGACAGGGCGAGGGACACCTTC	CASSLWDRARDTF
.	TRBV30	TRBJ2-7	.	TGTGCCTGGAGCTTCAGCGGGTCCAGCTCCTACGAGCAGTACTTC	CAWSFSGSSSYEQYF
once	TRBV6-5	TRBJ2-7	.	TGTGCCAGCAGTTTATCCAGGGTTTACGAGCAGTACTTC	CASSLSRVYEQYF
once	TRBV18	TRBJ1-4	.	TGTGCCAGCTCACAAGGGGCCCCGGGCACTAATGAAAAACTGTTTTTT	CASSQGAPGTNEKLFF
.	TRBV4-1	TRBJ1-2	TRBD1	TGCGCCAGCAGCCGTGGGACAGAGCCAGCTTATGGCTACACCTTC	CASSRGTEPAYGYTF
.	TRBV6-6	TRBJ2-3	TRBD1	TGTGCCAGCAGGTTGACAGGGGGCGCGAATTCCGATACGCAGTATTTT	CASRLTGGANSDTQYF
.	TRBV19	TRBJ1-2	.	TGTGCCAGTACTCCAACGGGGGGCGCGTACTATGGCTACACCTTC	CASTPTGGAYYGYTF
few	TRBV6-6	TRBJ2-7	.	TGTGCCAGCAATCGACAGGCAAACCTCTACGAGCAGTACTTC	CASNRQANLYEQYF
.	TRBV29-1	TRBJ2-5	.	TGCAGCATTCGGACAGCCCAAGAGACCCAGTACTTC	CSIRTAQETQYF
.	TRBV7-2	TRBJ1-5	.	TGTGCCAGCAGCTGGGCGAGCAATCAGCCCCAGCATTTT	CASSWASNQPQHF
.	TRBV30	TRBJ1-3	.	TGTGCCTGGTCACTATCCCTAGGAAACACCATATATTTT	CAWSLSLGNTIYF
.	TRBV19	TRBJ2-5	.	TGTGCCAGTAGTACGGGGCCCCTGTACCAAGAGACCCAGTACTTC	CASSTGPLYQETQYF
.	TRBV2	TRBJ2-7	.	TGTGCCAGCAGTGTTACCGCCTACGAGCAGTACTTC	CASSVTAYEQYF
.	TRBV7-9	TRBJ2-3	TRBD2	TGTGCCAGCAGCTTAGGGGTTAGCGGGGCCGATACGCAGTATTTT	CASSLGVSGADTQYF
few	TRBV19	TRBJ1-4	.	TGTGCCAGTAGTAATAGAGGGCGAGATAATGAAAAACTGTTTTTT	CASSNRGRDNEKLFF
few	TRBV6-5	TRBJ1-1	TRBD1	TGTGCCAGCACCAGGGACAGATTGAACACTGAAGCTTTCTTT	CASTRDRLNTEAFF
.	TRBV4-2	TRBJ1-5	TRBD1	TGTGCCAGCGGGGACGACAGGGGAGGGGACGGGCCCCAGCATTTT	CASGDDRGGDGPQHF
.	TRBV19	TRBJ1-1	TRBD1	TGTGCCAGTAGGATACAGGGGCCCTGGACTGAAGCTTTCTTT	CASRIQGPWTEAFF
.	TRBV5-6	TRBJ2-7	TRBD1	TGTGCCAGCAGCTGGACAGGGCCCTCCTACGAGCAGTACTTC	CASSWTGPSYEQYF
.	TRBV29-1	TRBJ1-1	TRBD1	TGCAGCGTTGAAGTTGGGACAGGGGGCTTGAACACTGAAGCTTTCTTT	CSVEVGTGGLNTEAFF
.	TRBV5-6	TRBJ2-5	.	TGTGCCAGCAGCCCCGTAGGACAGTCGGCGGCTCGAGAGACCCAGTACTTC	CASSPVGQSAARETQYF
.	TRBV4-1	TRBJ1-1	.	TGTGCCAGCAGCTTGGCGGGAACTGAAGCTTTCTTT	CASSLAGTEAFF
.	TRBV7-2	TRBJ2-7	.	TGTGCCAGCAGCCCGCGGAACCGAGACTACGAGCAGTACTTC	CASSPRNRDYEQYF